A single sample is the source of the 13 T cell receptor beta chains below, sequenced in a study of control samples from healthy donors and cancer patients. Sequenced by immunoSEQ multiplex PCR; TCRdb stores in-frame clones only, minus some. Among under 200,000 clones, over 85% were seen once, and the ten largest hold around 8%. The sequencing input was blood. Receptors were obtained from a woman aged 40 to 49 in good health.

The chain employs TRBV2 and TRBJ1-1; possible D gene TRBD1, 6 bases. The V gene's germline CDR1 is SNHLY and CDR2 FYNNEI. The CDR3 is 14 residues long. The V and J ends lost 4 bases and 4 bases respectively, with 13 bases between them. CDR3 nucleotides: TGTGCCAGCAGTGGCCAAGGGGGGATCACTGAAGCTTTCTTT. This codes for CASSGQGGITEAFF.

This chain links TRBV19 with TRBJ2-1; 8 nucleotides align to TRBD2. This CDR3 has 16 amino acids. Germline-derived CDR1 and CDR2 are LNHDA and SQIVND (reference sequence). V was clipped by 0 bases and J by 7 bases; unmatched bases: 8. CDR3: CASSIDWAGGPNEQFF. The CDR3 DNA reads as TGTGCCAGTAGTATAGATTGGGCGGGGGGCCCAAATGAGCAGTTCTTC.

The rearrangement joins TRBV7-2 to TRBJ2-7; unclear D gene. V gave up 8 bases and J gave up 7 bases, with 12 bases separating them. This CDR3 has 11 amino acids. Germline loops: CDR1 SGHTA, CDR2 FQGNSA. The CDR3 sequence is CASGRNLEQYF. The CDR3 nucleotides read TGTGCCAGCGGTCGAAACCTTGAGCAGTACTTC.

The rearrangement uses TRBV12-3 or TRBV12-4 and TRBJ2-2; D ambiguous. V lost 3 bases and J 6 bases, leaving 8 bases between the germline ends. The CDR3 is 13 residues long. The chain's CDR3 is CASSFTPSGELFF. Here the CDR3 DNA reads TGTGCCAGCAGTTTTACTCCTTCCGGGGAGCTGTTTTTT.

This clone has just one count. V is TRBV30 and J is TRBJ1-1, with D tentatively TRBD1 (6 bases). V shed 5 bases and J shed 5 bases, with 15 bases lying between them. The CDR3 covers 13 residues. The germline CDR1 and CDR2 sequences are GTSNPN and SVGIG (reference sequence). CDR3 sequence (DNA): TGTGCCTGGGAAGAGGGGGTAGGAACTGAAGCTTTCTTT. Protein: CAWEEGVGTEAFF.

The rearrangement joins TRBV19 to TRBJ2-3; D unclear. Trimming removed 4 bases at V and 6 bases at J, with 5 bases between. Germline V gene data show CDR1 as LNHDA and CDR2 as SQIVND (reference sequence). The CDR3 is made up of 11 amino acids. CDR3 residues: CASSNGDTQYF. The CDR3 coding sequence is TGTGCCAGTAGTAATGGCGATACGCAGTATTTT.

This chain's CDR3 is CASSQLPIRQEENTEAFF. CDR3 bases: TGCGCCAGCAGCCAGTTACCTATAAGACAGGAAGAAAACACTGAAGCTTTCTTT. This chain joins TRBV4-1 and TRBJ1-1, with a weak D call TRBD1 (6 bases). There are 18 residues in the CDR3. Germline V gives CDR1 MGHRA, CDR2 YSYEKL. The V and J ends lost 3 bases and 2 bases respectively, with 22 bases between them.

This clone was seen only a few times. This sequence joins TRBV11-3 and TRBJ1-1; D possibly corresponds to TRBD1 (5 bases). Germline V gene data show CDR1 as SGHNT and CDR2 as YENEEA. This CDR3 comprises 13 residues. V dropped 5 bases and J dropped 2 bases, with 9 bases sitting between them. For the CDR3, the DNA is TGTGCCAGCAGCATCGGGACCAACACTGAAGCTTTCTTT. Translation: CASSIGTNTEAFF.

This chain joins TRBV7-2 and TRBJ1-2; no clear D. This CDR3 has 15 residues. CDR1 and CDR2 (germline): SGHTA, FQGNSA. Trimming cost V 1 base and J 7 bases, with 16 bases left between them. The CDR3: CASSLVNMGGSGYTF. The CDR3 DNA sequence: TGTGCCAGCAGCTTAGTGAATATGGGAGGGTCTGGCTACACCTTC.

This clone showed up just once. In DNA form, the CDR3 reads TGTGCCAGCAGTTTCGGGGGGGGAAGGCAGCCCCAGCATTTT. Its translation: CASSFGGGRQPQHF. The chain has TRBV6-2 or TRBV6-3 and TRBJ1-5, with D maybe TRBD1 (5 bases). The CDR3 extends over 14 amino acids. Trimming took 4 bases from V and 7 from J, leaving 14 bases between them. Per germline, CDR1 MNHEY and CDR2 SVGEGT.

The chain is built from TRBV3-1 (or the pseudogene TRBV3-2) and TRBJ1-3; D is ambiguous. The V end lost 4 bases, the J end lost 0 bases, and 10 bases lay between the germline ends. Germline CDR1 reads LGHDT; CDR2 reads YNNKEL (reference sequence). The CDR3 totals 15 residues. The CDR3 DNA reads as TGTGCCAGCAGCCTACGGGTGAGCTCTGGAAACACCATATATTTT. Its protein product is CASSLRVSSGNTIYF.

The gene calls are TRBV6-4 and TRBJ1-6; D remains unclear. The CDR3 has 13 amino acids. V was pared by 3 bases and J by 4 bases, with 4 bases between. Looked up from germline, CDR1 is MRHNA and CDR2 is SNTAGT. The CDR3 nucleotides read TGTGCCAGCAGTGAAGGTTATAATTCACCCCTCCACTTT. It yields the protein CASSEGYNSPLHF.

CDR3 sequence (DNA): TGTGCCAGCAGCGGAGGGTCAGGCAATCAGCCCCAGCATTTT. Encoded protein: CASSGGSGNQPQHF. The chain has TRBV9 and TRBJ1-5; D ambiguous. V was pared by 3 bases and J by 2 bases, with 9 bases between. Germline V gene sequence: CDR1 SGDLS, CDR2 YYNGEE. The CDR3 sequence is 14 residues long.